The 12 T cell receptor beta chains reported below all come from one sample, sequenced in a study of blood T cell repertoires in COVID-19. Assay used: immunoSEQ multiplex PCR; TCRdb lists only in-frame clones, some missing. This table has 260,000 or so clones, over 75% appearing once. The sample comprised peripheral blood. The receptor set was obtained from a human donor in a cohort sampled during active COVID-19.

The chain combines TRBV4-1 with TRBJ2-3; no reliable D call. The ends were cut back, 1 base at V and 4 bases at J, with 12 bases in the middle. Germline V gives CDR1 MGHRA, CDR2 YSYEKL. The CDR3 runs 15 residues. The CDR3 DNA sequence: TGCGCCAGCAGCCAAGGGCCCGCCATCCCAGATACGCAGTATTTT. Amino acid sequence: CASSQGPAIPDTQYF.

This clone has just a few counts. The J gene is TRBJ2-7, the V gene TRBV19; 9 nucleotides line up with TRBD2. This CDR3 has 15 amino acids. Trimming at V came to 1 base and at J to 2 bases, leaving 3 bases not matched to a gene. The germline CDR1 and CDR2 sequences are LNHDA and SQIVND (reference sequence). This CDR3 reads CASSIGLAGTYEQYF. CDR3 DNA: TGTGCCAGTAGTATAGGGCTAGCGGGGACCTACGAGCAGTACTTC. Combining the CDR3 with reference TRBV19 and TRBJ2-7 gives the whole variable domain DGGITQSPKYLFRKEGQNVTLSCEQNLNHDAMYWYRQDPGQGLRLIYYSQIVNDFQKGDIAEGYSVSREKKESFPLTVTSAQKNPTAFYLCASSIGLAGTYEQYFGPGTRLTVT.

The chain joins TRBV5-4 to TRBJ2-3; perhaps TRBD2 as D (6 bases). Germline CDR1 is SGHNT and CDR2 is YYREEE (reference sequence). Trimming removed 6 bases from V and 5 bases from J, with 19 bases in between. CDR3 size: 15 residues. In DNA, the CDR3 is TGTGCCAGCACGCGGGGTAGCGGAGGGATAGATACGCAGTATTTT. Protein: CASTRGSGGIDTQYF.

The chain is built from TRBV3-1 (or the pseudogene TRBV3-2) and TRBJ1-2; 12 nucleotides line up with TRBD1. The germline V gene has CDR1 LGHDT and CDR2 YNNKEL (reference sequence). J lost 4 bases, V lost 2 bases, and 20 bases had no gene match. The CDR3 runs to 21 residues. As DNA, the CDR3 is TGTGCCAGCAGCCAAAGCCACATAGGGACAGGGGGCCCAGACTATAGCTATGGCTACACCTTC. Its protein product is CASSQSHIGTGGPDYSYGYTF.

The rearrangement joins TRBV6-5 to TRBJ1-2; the D gene is possibly TRBD1 (6 bases). The V and J ends lost 9 bases and 3 bases respectively, with 14 bases between them. In germline, CDR1 is MNHEY, CDR2 SVGAGI. This CDR3 contains 13 residues. The CDR3 reads CASHRGRDYGYTF. CDR3 DNA sequence: TGTGCCAGTCATAGGGGGAGAGACTATGGCTACACCTTC.

As concerns this clone: Given a far larger clone just one base away, this is likely a sequencing read error. The V and J genes are TRBV5-8 and TRBJ2-2; D unclear. V was pared by 4 bases and J by 4 bases, with 8 bases between. The CDR3 runs to 13 residues. Germline V gene lookup returns CDR1 SGHTS and CDR2 YDEGEE. CDR3 sequence (DNA): TGTGCCAGCAGCCCCTCGCGCACCGGGGAGCTGTTTTTT. Translated, it gives CASSPSRTGELFF.

The CDR3 DNA reads as TGTGCCAGCAGCTTAACTAGTGGAACCGGGGAGCTGTTTTTT. Amino acid sequence: CASSLTSGTGELFF. The J gene is TRBJ2-2, the V gene TRBV11-3, with D tentatively TRBD2 (5 bases). CDR3 length: 14 residues. The germline gives CDR1 SGHNT, CDR2 YENEEA. V lost 2 bases and J 5 bases, leaving 9 bases between the germline ends.

The V call is TRBV7-9, the J call TRBJ2-7; 13 bases fit TRBD2. Germline V CDR1 and CDR2: SEHNR, FQNEAQ (reference sequence). There are 14 residues in the CDR3. The V and J ends lost 5 bases and 9 bases, in that order; junction bases with no gene match: 7. CDR3 region: CASSTGTSGVGQYF. The DNA for the CDR3 is TGTGCCAGCAGCACGGGGACTAGCGGGGTCGGGCAGTACTTC.

The chain uses TRBV5-6 and TRBJ1-4; 9 bases align to TRBD1. V trimming: 2 bases; J trimming: 10 bases; junction bases outside the gene matches: 6. CDR1 SGHDT and CDR2 YYEEEE come from the germline V gene. CDR3 length: 14 amino acids. The CDR3 nucleotides are TGTGCCAGCAGCTTATTACAGGGGGCGGGAAAACTGTTTTTT. This encodes CASSLLQGAGKLFF. The full variable domain, its missing parts supplied by reference TRBV5-6 and TRBJ1-4, is DAGVTQSPTHLIKTRGQQVTLRCSPKSGHDTVSWYQQALGQGPQFIFQYYEEEERQRGNFPDRFSGHQFPNYSSELNVNALLLGDSALYLCASSLLQGAGKLFFGSGTQLSVL.

This clone was observed a handful of times. V is TRBV4-2 and J is TRBJ2-7; TRBD1 is a possible D gene (5 bases). The V gene's germline CDR1 is LGHNA and CDR2 YNFKEQ. The V end lost 5 bases, the J end lost 6 bases, and 20 bases lay between the germline ends. The CDR3 has 15 residues. DNA of the CDR3: TGTGCCAGCAGCGCCCAAGGGGAAAGGGGCCGCGAGCAGTACTTC. It specifies CASSAQGERGREQYF.

The genes are TRBV5-1 and TRBJ2-3; tentatively, D is TRBD2 (5 bases). CDR1 is SGHRS and CDR2 is YFSETQ in the germline V gene. V was trimmed by 1 base and J by 6 bases, leaving 12 bases between them. The CDR3 contains 14 residues. The CDR3 nucleotides are TGCGCCAGCAGCTTGTCGGGATCTGGTGATACGCAGTATTTT. Its protein product is CASSLSGSGDTQYF.

The V call is TRBV6-6, the J call TRBJ1-2, with 8 bases matching TRBD1. The CDR3 extends over 12 amino acids. V shed 6 bases and J 7 bases; nucleotides not matched to a gene: 4. CDR1 MNHNY and CDR2 SVGAGI come from the germline V gene (reference sequence). The CDR3 spells CASSNRGSGYTF. For the CDR3, the DNA is TGTGCCAGCAGCAACAGGGGGTCTGGCTACACCTTC.